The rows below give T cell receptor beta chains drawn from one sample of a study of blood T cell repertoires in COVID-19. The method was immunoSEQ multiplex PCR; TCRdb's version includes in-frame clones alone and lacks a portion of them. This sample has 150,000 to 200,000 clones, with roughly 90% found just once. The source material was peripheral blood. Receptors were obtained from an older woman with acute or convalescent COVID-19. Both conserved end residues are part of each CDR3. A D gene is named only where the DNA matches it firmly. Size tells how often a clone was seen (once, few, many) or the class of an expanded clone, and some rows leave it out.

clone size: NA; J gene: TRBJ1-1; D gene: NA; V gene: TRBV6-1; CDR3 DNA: TGTGCCAGCAGTGAACAGGCCCTGAACACTGAAGCTTTCTTT; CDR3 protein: CASSEQALNTEAFF
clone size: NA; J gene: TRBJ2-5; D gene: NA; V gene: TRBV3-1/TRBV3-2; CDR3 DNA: TGTGCCAGCAGCCAACAGGCGGGGTCAGAGACCCAGTACTTC; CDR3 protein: CASSQQAGSETQYF
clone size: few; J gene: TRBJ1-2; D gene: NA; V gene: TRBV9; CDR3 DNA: TGTGCCAGCAGCGTAGAAGGGGGTGGAGGACTGAGGGGCTACACCTTC; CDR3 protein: CASSVEGGGGLRGYTF
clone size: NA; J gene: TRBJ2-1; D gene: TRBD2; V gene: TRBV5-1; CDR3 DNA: TGCGCCAGCAGGGGACTAGCGGGGAGCTACAATGAGCAGTTCTTC; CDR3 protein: CASRGLAGSYNEQFF
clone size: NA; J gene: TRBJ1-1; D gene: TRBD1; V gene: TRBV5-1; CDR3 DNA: TGCGCCAGCAGCTTGGGGGACAGGGGTACTGAAGCTTTCTTT; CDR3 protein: CASSLGDRGTEAFF
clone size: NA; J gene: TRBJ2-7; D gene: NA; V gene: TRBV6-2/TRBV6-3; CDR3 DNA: TGTGCCAGCAGTTTAACAGGGAGCTCCTACGAGCAGTACTTC; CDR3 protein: CASSLTGSSYEQYF
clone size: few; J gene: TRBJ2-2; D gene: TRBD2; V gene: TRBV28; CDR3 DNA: TGTGCCAGCAGTGGGACTAGCGTCACCGGGGAGCTGTTTTTT; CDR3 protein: CASSGTSVTGELFF
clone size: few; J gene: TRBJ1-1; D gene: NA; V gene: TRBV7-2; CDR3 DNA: TGTGCCAGCAGGTCCAAGCTGAACACTGAAGCTTTCTTT; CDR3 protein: CASRSKLNTEAFF
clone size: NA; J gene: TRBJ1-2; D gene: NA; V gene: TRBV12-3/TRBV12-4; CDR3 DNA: TGTGCCAGCAGTTTGGGTAGGAGGGGTTTCTACACCTTC; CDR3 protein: CASSLGRRGFYTF
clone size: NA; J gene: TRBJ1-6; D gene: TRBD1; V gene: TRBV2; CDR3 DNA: TGTGCCAGCAGCCCCAGGACAGGAGCCAATTCACCCCTCCACTTT; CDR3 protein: CASSPRTGANSPLHF
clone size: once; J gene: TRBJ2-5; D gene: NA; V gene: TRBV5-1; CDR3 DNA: TGCGCCAGCAGCTCCTCTGGCAAGGCCGGACCGGGGGAGACCCAGTACTTC; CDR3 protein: CASSSSGKAGPGETQYF
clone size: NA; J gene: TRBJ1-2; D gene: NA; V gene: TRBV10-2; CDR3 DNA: TGCGCCAGCAGTGAGTTGAGTGGCTACACCTTC; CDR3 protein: CASSELSGYTF
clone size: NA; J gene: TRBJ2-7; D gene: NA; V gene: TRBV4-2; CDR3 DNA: TGTGCCAGCAGCCAAGTAGCCCCCCAGGGTGTGGACGAGCAGTACTTC; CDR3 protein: CASSQVAPQGVDEQYF
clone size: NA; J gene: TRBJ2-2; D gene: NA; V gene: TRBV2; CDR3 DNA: TGTGCCAGCAGTGCACGGACACAGAACACCGGGGAGCTGTTTTTT; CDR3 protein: CASSARTQNTGELFF
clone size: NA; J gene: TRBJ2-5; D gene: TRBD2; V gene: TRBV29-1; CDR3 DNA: TGCAGCGTTGGCCCTGGGCTAGCGGGAGAGACCCAGTACTTC; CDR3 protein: CSVGPGLAGETQYF
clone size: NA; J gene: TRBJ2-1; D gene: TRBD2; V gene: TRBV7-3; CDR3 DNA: TGTGCCAGCAGCCTAGCGGGAGGTAACAATGAGCAGTTCTTC; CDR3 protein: CASSLAGGNNEQFF
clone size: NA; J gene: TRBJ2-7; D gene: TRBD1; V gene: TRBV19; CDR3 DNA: TGTGCCAGTAGTTCGGTTGCAGGGGGAAGATACGAGCAGTACTTC; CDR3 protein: CASSSVAGGRYEQYF
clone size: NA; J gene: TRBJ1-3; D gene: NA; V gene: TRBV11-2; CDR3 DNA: TGTGCCAGCAGCTCCTCGGTGGGAAACACCATATATTTT; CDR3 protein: CASSSSVGNTIYF
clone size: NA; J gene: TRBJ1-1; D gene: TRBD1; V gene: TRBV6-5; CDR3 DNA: TGTGCCAGCAGTTACTCGACAGGGGGCATGAACACTGAAGCTTTCTTT; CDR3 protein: CASSYSTGGMNTEAFF
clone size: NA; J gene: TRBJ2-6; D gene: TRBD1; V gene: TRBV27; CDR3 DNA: TGTGCCAGCAGACCACTCACCGGGACAGGGGGCGACTCTGGGGCCAACGTCCTGACTTTC; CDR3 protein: CASRPLTGTGGDSGANVLTF
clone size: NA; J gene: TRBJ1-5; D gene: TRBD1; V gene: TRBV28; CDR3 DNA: TGTGCCAGCAGCCTACGAGGGGGCTCTGGGCAGCCCCAGCATTTT; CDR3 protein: CASSLRGGSGQPQHF
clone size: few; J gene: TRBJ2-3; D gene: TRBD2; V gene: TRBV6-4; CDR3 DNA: TGTGCCAGCAGTGCTTCTAGCGGGGAAACCACAGATACGCAGTATTTT; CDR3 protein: CASSASSGETTDTQYF
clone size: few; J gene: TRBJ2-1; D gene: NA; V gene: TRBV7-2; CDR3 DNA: TGTGCCAGCAGCTTAGTTAGACTTGAGCAGTTCTTC; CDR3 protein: CASSLVRLEQFF
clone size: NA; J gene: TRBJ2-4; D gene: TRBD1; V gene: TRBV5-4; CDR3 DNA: TGTGCCAGCAGCCAGGGCATCGGGACAGGGGGCATTCAGTACTTC; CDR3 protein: CASSQGIGTGGIQYF
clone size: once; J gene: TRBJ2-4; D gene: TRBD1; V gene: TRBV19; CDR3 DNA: TGTGCCAGTAGTCCCCGGGACAGGGGAGTACGCAAAAACATTCAGTACTTC; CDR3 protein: CASSPRDRGVRKNIQYF
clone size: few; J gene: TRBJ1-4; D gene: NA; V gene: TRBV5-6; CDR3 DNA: TGTGCCAGCACCTTTCGGGGGTTGGGCGAAAAACTGTTTTTT; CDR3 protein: CASTFRGLGEKLFF
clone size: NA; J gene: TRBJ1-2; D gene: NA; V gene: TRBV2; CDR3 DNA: TGTGCCAGCAGTGAAGAAGCCGGAGGAGCTGGCTACACCTTC; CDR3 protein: CASSEEAGGAGYTF
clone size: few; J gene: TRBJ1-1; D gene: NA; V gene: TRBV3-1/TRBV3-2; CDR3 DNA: TGTGCCAGCAGCCGAACCCGTACAGTCAACACTGAAGCTTTCTTT; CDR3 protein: CASSRTRTVNTEAFF
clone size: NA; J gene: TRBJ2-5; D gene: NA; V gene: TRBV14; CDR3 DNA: TGTGCCAGCAGCCAAGACTTCTCTCAGGCCGAGACCCAGTACTTC; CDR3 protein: CASSQDFSQAETQYF
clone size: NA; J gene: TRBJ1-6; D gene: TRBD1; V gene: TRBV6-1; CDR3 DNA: TGTGCCAGCAGTGAACAGAAAGGGGGCTCACCCCTCCACTTT; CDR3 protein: CASSEQKGGSPLHF
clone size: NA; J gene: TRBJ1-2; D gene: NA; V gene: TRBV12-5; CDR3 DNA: TGTGCTAGTGGTTCGTCGGGAGGGGGAATAACCCTCTTC; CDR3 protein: CASGSSGGGITLF
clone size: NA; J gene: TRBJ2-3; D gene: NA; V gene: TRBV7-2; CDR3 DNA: TGTGCCAGCAGCCTGGGGGTCCTAGCGTTAGCGGGCACAGATACGCAGTATTTT; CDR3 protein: CASSLGVLALAGTDTQYF
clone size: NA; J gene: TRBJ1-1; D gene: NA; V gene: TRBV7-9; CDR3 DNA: TGTGCCAGCAGCTTACTTGGACAGTTCTCGGCAGGGATGAACACTGAAGCTTTCTTT; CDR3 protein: CASSLLGQFSAGMNTEAFF
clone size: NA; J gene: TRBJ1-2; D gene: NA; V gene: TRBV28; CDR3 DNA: TGTGCCAGCAGTCCTGTGGGGGGGGCCTATGGCTACACCTTC; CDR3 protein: CASSPVGGAYGYTF
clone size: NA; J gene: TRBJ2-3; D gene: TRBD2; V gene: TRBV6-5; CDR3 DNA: TGTGCCACCCCAAGGATGGCGGGAGCCACAGATACGCAGTATTTT; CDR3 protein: CATPRMAGATDTQYF
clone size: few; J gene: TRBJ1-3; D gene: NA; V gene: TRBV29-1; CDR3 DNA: TGCAGCGTTTCGATCAGGGCGGCTGGAAACACCATATATTTT; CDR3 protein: CSVSIRAAGNTIYF
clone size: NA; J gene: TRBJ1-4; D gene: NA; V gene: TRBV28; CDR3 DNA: TGTTCGAGGGGGTGCACTAATGAAAAACTGTTTTTT; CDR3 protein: CSRGCTNEKLFF
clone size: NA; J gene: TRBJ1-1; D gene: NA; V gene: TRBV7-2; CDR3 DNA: TGTGCCAGCAGCCCGCTTGGGCCGGCCGCTGAAGCTTTCTTT; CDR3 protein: CASSPLGPAAEAFF
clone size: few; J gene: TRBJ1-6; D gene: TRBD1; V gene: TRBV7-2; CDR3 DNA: TGTGCCAGCAGCCCGGGGCGGACAGGGAGGAAGCCCCTCCACTTT; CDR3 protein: CASSPGRTGRKPLHF
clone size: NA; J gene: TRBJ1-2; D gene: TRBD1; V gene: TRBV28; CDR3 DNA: TGTGCCAGCAGTTTGGAGGGGGCACGCGGCTACACCTTC; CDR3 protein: CASSLEGARGYTF
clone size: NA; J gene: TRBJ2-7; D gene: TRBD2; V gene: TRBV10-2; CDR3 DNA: TGCGCCAGCTCCGGGACTAGCGCCGCCTACGAGCAGTACTTC; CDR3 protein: CASSGTSAAYEQYF